The 20 T cell receptor beta chains reported below all come from one sample, sequenced in a study of human T cells and chemical hapten exposure. Time point given: patch test 1, 2 weeks after DPC sensitization. Treatment: therapeutic diphenylcyclopropenone sensitization with weekly scalp DPC. Each CDR3 protein is one row after TCRdb ran MiXCR on the RACE reads. The sample contains 95,000 to 150,000 distinct CDR3 sequences, 12% to 15% of which appear only once. Sample: whole blood, taken in connection with sensitization to the hapten diphenylcyclopropenone (DPC). The receptors come from a man aged 18-30 years with alopecia areata. Some clones in this sample may be carry-over from other donors' samples.

The rearrangement joins TRBV29-1 to TRBJ2-3; D gene unclear. Trimming removed 4 bases at V and 6 bases at J, with 14 bases between. The CDR3 is 13 amino acids. CDR1 is SQVTM, CDR2 ANQGSEA, per germline. CDR3 nucleotides: TGCAGCGTTGCTGTGTCCCCTCGGGATACGCAGTATTTT. Its protein product is CSVAVSPRDTQYF.

This clonotype was counted at least ten times. The rearrangement joins TRBV6-1 to TRBJ1-1, with D possibly being TRBD1 (5 bases). Germline loops: CDR1 MNHNS, CDR2 SASEGT. Trimming took 5 bases from V and 5 from J, leaving 15 bases between them. This CDR3 region has 14 residues. CDR3 sequence reads: CASSRTGEGTEAFF. Written as DNA, the CDR3 is TGTGCCAGCAGTAGAACGGGGGAGGGTACTGAAGCTTTCTTT.

Here the CDR3 reads CASRGRTGAPSGNTIYF. DNA of the CDR3: TGTGCCAGCAGGGGTAGGACAGGGGCCCCCTCTGGAAACACCATATATTTT. This rearrangement joins TRBV11-2 to TRBJ1-3; 9 bases map to TRBD1. J gave up 0 bases and V 6 bases, and 9 bases lay outside the gene matches. This CDR3 spans 17 amino acids. Germline V gene lookup returns CDR1 SGHAT and CDR2 FQNNGV.

The chain employs TRBV12-3 or TRBV12-4 and TRBJ2-7; 7 bases map to TRBD1. V was clipped by 6 bases and J by 0 bases; unmatched bases: 5. There are 14 residues in the CDR3. The CDR3: CASSPAGGSYEQYF. The CDR3 DNA sequence: TGTGCCAGCAGCCCCGCAGGGGGCTCCTACGAGCAGTACTTC.

This clonotype came up many times. The rearrangement uses TRBV6-5 and TRBJ2-3; no clear D gene. CDR3 length equals 14 residues. Germline V gives CDR1 MNHEY, CDR2 SVGAGI. V was cut by 5 bases and J by 0 bases, with 9 bases left in between. The chain's CDR3 is CASSIGRSTDTQYF. The CDR3 DNA reads TGTGCCAGCAGTATCGGGCGGAGCACAGATACGCAGTATTTT.

The chain is built from TRBV5-1 and TRBJ1-2; possible D gene TRBD1, 5 bases. The germline V gene encodes CDR1 SGHRS and CDR2 YFSETQ. The CDR3 covers 17 residues. V was cut by 4 bases and J by 2 bases, with 21 bases left in between. CDR3 loop: CASSPSDEGLRNYGYTF. CDR3 DNA: TGCGCCAGCAGCCCCTCGGACGAGGGGTTACGGAACTATGGCTACACCTTC.

This clonotype appeared a few times. This chain uses TRBV20-1 with TRBJ1-1; tentatively, D is TRBD1 (5 bases). This CDR3 comprises 12 residues. CDR1 and CDR2 (germline): DFQATT, SNEGSKA (reference sequence). The V gene lost 3 bases and the J gene lost 1 base, with 6 bases spanning the gap. Written as DNA, the CDR3 is TGCAGTGCTAGCAGGGCGAACACTGAAGCTTTCTTT. Translated: CSASRANTEAFF.

V usage is TRBV20-1 and J usage is TRBJ2-7; no clear D gene. The germline V gene encodes CDR1 DFQATT and CDR2 SNEGSKA (reference sequence). This CDR3 has 10 amino acids. Trimming took 4 bases from V and 3 from J, leaving 4 bases between them. CDR3 residues: CSAKDYEQYF. The CDR3 DNA is TGCAGTGCTAAGGACTACGAGCAGTACTTC.

V is TRBV4-1 and J is TRBJ2-7; TRBD1 might be the D (6 bases). CDR3 size: 11 residues. Trimming left V 6 bases short and J 7 bases short, with 10 bases between. The germline gives CDR1 MGHRA, CDR2 YSYEKL. This CDR3 reads CASRRGSEQYF. CDR3 coding DNA: TGCGCCAGCAGGAGGGGGTCGGAGCAGTACTTC.

This clonotype was picked up a small number of times. The rearrangement joins TRBV5-1 to TRBJ1-6, with 8 bases identical to TRBD1. The ends lost 0 bases at V and 11 bases at J; junction bases unmatched: 7. CDR3 length equals 15 residues. Germline-derived CDR1 and CDR2 are SGHRS and YFSETQ. DNA of the CDR3: TGCGCCAGCAGCTTGGGGGGACAGGTCAGAACACCCCTCCACTTT. It specifies CASSLGGQVRTPLHF. The full variable domain, with the rest looked up from reference TRBV5-1 and TRBJ1-6, is KAGVTQTPRYLIKTRGQQVTLSCSPISGHRSVSWYQQTPGQGLQFLFEYFSETQRNKGNFPGRFSGRQFSNSRSEMNVSTLELGDSALYLCASSLGGQVRTPLHFGNGTRLTVT.

This clonotype has a handful of counts. V and J are TRBV5-4 and TRBJ1-1; D is unclear. Germline V lookup: CDR1 SGHNT, CDR2 YYREEE (reference sequence). Trimming removed 3 bases from V and 3 bases from J, with 18 bases in between. CDR3 size: 16 residues. The CDR3 spells CASSSGINNRDTEAFF. The DNA of the CDR3 is TGTGCCAGCAGCTCCGGGATTAACAATAGGGACACTGAAGCTTTCTTT.

A few counts support this clonotype. This chain joins TRBV3-1 and TRBJ2-1; 9 nucleotides match TRBD2. The length of the CDR3 is 14 residues. Germline V CDR1 and CDR2: LGHDT, YNNKEL (reference sequence). Trimming at V came to 2 bases and at J to 6 bases, leaving 2 bases not matched to a gene. In nucleotides, the CDR3 is TGTGCCAGCAGCCAACCTAGCGGGATCAATGAGCAGTTCTTC. It is translated as CASSQPSGINEQFF.

There are a few counts of this clonotype. The chain has TRBV12-3 or TRBV12-4 and TRBJ1-5; D is unresolved. V dropped 6 bases and J dropped 0 bases, with 9 bases sitting between them. This CDR3 has 14 amino acids. CDR3 amino acids: CASSPHDSNQPQHF. In DNA, the CDR3 is TGTGCCAGCAGCCCCCATGATAGCAATCAGCCCCAGCATTTT.

The V gene is TRBV20-1, the J gene TRBJ2-5; D not certain. V gave up 6 bases and J gave up 2 bases, with 10 bases separating them. This CDR3 has 12 residues. Germline lookup yields CDR1 DFQATT and CDR2 SNEGSKA (reference sequence). CDR3 bases: TGCAGTGCGCGCCCCGAGCAAGAGACCCAGTACTTC. Translation gives CSARPEQETQYF.

This sequence joins TRBV2 and TRBJ2-2; TRBD1 matches 9 bases. This CDR3 is 16 amino acids long. V was pared by 3 bases and J by 5 bases, with 7 bases of the junction left unmatched. Germline loops: CDR1 SNHLY, CDR2 FYNNEI. This CDR3 is CASSDNRGRRTGELFF. The CDR3 nucleotides read TGTGCCAGCAGTGATAACAGGGGGCGAAGAACCGGGGAGCTGTTTTTT.

This clonotype was detected a few times. The V call is TRBV7-9, the J call TRBJ2-1, with TRBD1 matching 7 bases. This CDR3 spans 15 amino acids. V trimming: 2 bases; J trimming: 8 bases; junction bases outside the gene matches: 9. Looked up from germline, CDR1 is SEHNR and CDR2 is FQNEAQ (reference sequence). The CDR3 DNA follows: TGTGCCAGCAGCTTACAGTCAGGGGGATCGGATGAGCAGTTCTTC. Protein product: CASSLQSGGSDEQFF.

This clonotype was counted only a few times. The chain couples TRBV7-3 to TRBJ2-1; D gene uncertain. Germline-derived CDR1 and CDR2 are SGHTA and FQGTGA. The V gene lost 1 base and the J gene lost 3 bases, with 10 bases spanning the gap. The CDR3 consists of 15 residues. Here the CDR3 DNA reads TGTGCCAGCAGCTTAATGACGGTGAACTACAATGAGCAGTTCTTC. Translating it yields CASSLMTVNYNEQFF.

This clonotype was found a few times. The CDR3: CASSEAINSNQPQHF. Here the CDR3 DNA reads TGTGCCAGCAGTGAAGCGATAAACAGCAATCAGCCCCAGCATTTT. The chain joins TRBV6-1 to TRBJ1-5; D uncertain. V was cut by 0 bases and J by 1 base, with 7 bases left in between. Germline V gives CDR1 MNHNS, CDR2 SASEGT. The CDR3 is 15 residues long.

This clonotype was seen ten or more times. In DNA form, the CDR3 reads TGTGCCAGCAGTTACTCGAGGCCAAGCGGGAATCAGCCCCAGCATTTT. Protein product: CASSYSRPSGNQPQHF. The V and J genes are TRBV6-5 and TRBJ1-5; D gene ambiguous. Trimming cost V 0 bases and J 4 bases, with 13 bases left between them. The CDR3 length is 16 residues. In germline, CDR1 is MNHEY, CDR2 SVGAGI.

This sequence joins TRBV4-3 and TRBJ1-2; no firm D call. This CDR3 contains 17 residues. Trimming stripped 2 bases from V and 3 bases from J, with 19 bases between. CDR1 and CDR2 (germline): LGHNA, YSLEER. In nucleotides, the CDR3 is TGCGCCAGCAGCCAATCGGTCGGTCTAAAAGGTGACTATGGCTACACCTTC. Translation: CASSQSVGLKGDYGYTF.